These 7 T cell receptor beta chains share one sample of origin, sequenced in a study of OX40 agonist ivuxolimab in advanced cancers. The table came from immunoSEQ multiplex PCR; TCRdb's copy has only in-frame clones and leaves some out. The sample lists some 72,000 clones, 85% to 95% occurring once. The sample consisted of CD4+ or CD8+ T cells sorted from blood, taken in a trial of the OX40 agonist ivuxolimab. These receptors all stem from an adult with an advanced solid tumor such as melanoma, head and neck, liver or kidney cancer.

This clone was observed a single time. The chain links TRBV11-2 to TRBJ2-1; possible D gene TRBD1, 6 bases. V was trimmed by 5 bases and J by 0 bases, leaving 11 bases between them. CDR3 length equals 15 residues. Germline CDR1 SGHAT, CDR2 FQNNGV. The CDR3 nucleotides are TGTGCCAGCAGCCGGGACACCAGCTCCTACAATGAGCAGTTCTTC. Its translation: CASSRDTSSYNEQFF.

The rearrangement links TRBV7-9 to TRBJ1-3; no reliable D call. This CDR3 is 14 amino acids long. CDR1 is SEHNR and CDR2 is FQNEAQ in the germline V gene (reference sequence). V dropped 7 bases and J dropped 0 bases, with 10 bases sitting between them. This chain's CDR3 is CASTRDISGNTIYF. CDR3 coding DNA: TGTGCCAGCACCCGAGACATCTCTGGAAACACCATATATTTT.

The V gene is TRBV11-1, the J gene TRBJ2-2; D tentatively fits TRBD1 or TRBD2 (6 bases each). V gave up 6 bases and J gave up 5 bases, with 13 bases separating them. This CDR3 region has 14 residues. Germline CDR1 reads SGHAT; CDR2 reads FQDESV (reference sequence). The CDR3: CASRRGARTGELFF. The CDR3 region has the DNA TGTGCCAGCAGGAGGGGGGCGCGGACCGGGGAGCTGTTTTTT.

The V call is TRBV30, the J call TRBJ1-2; tentatively, D is TRBD1 (6 bases). CDR1 GTSNPN and CDR2 SVGIG come from the germline V gene (reference sequence). V was trimmed by 1 base and J by 8 bases, leaving 17 bases between them. The CDR3 totals 14 residues. Written as DNA, the CDR3 is TGTGCCTGGAGTGAAAAACAGGGCCTCGGGGGCTACACCTTC. Amino acids: CAWSEKQGLGGYTF. Full variable domain (missing parts from reference TRBV30 and TRBJ1-2): SQTIHQWPATLVQPVGSPLSLECTVEGTSNPNLYWYRQAAGRGLQLLFYSVGIGQISSEVPQNLSASRPQDRQFILSSKKLLLSDSGFYLCAWSEKQGLGGYTFGSGTRLTVV.

The rearrangement uses TRBV9 and TRBJ2-5; no reliable D call. Trimming took 4 bases from V and 5 from J, leaving 15 bases between them. The CDR3 contains 14 residues. From germline, CDR1 is SGDLS and CDR2 YYNGEE. CDR3 DNA: TGTGCCAGCAGCCCAGCACCCTTGGGGGAGACCCAGTACTTC. The encoded protein is CASSPAPLGETQYF.

In its sample, this clone was seen a few times. The chain links TRBV29-1 to TRBJ1-1; tentatively, D is TRBD1 (6 bases). Trimming took off 7 bases at V and 1 base at J, with 10 bases between the two ends. The CDR3 totals 12 residues. CDR1 is SQVTM and CDR2 is ANQGSEA in the germline V gene. CDR3 DNA sequence: TGCAGCGGTCAGACAGGGAACACTGAAGCTTTCTTT. It translates to CSGQTGNTEAFF. Drawing the rest from reference TRBV29-1 and TRBJ1-1, the complete variable domain is SAVISQKPSRDICQRGTSLTIQCQVDSQVTMMFWYRQQPGQSLTLIATANQGSEATYESGFVIDKFPISRPNLTFSTLTVSNMSPEDSSIYLCSGQTGNTEAFFGQGTRLTVV.

J is TRBJ1-1 and V is TRBV30, with D tentatively TRBD1 (6 bases). The V end was cut by 2 bases, the J end by 2 bases, with 9 bases between. CDR3 length: 13 amino acids. The germline gives CDR1 GTSNPN, CDR2 SVGIG (reference sequence). CDR3 DNA sequence: TGTGCCTGGAGTTCCAGGGGTAACACTGAAGCTTTCTTT. It is translated as CAWSSRGNTEAFF.